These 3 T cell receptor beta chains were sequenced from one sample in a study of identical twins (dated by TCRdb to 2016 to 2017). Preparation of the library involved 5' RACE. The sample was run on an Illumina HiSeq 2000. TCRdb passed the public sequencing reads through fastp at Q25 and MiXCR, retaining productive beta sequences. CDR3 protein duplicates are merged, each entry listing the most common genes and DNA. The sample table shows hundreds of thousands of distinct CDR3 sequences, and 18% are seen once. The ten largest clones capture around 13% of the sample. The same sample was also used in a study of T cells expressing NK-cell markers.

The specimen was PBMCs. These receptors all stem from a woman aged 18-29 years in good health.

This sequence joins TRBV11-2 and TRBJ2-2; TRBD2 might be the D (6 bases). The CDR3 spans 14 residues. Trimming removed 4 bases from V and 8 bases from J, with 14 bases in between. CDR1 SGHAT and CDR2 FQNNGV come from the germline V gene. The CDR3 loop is CASSYPRGKGELFF. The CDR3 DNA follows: TGTGCCAGCAGCTACCCCCGGGGGAAAGGGGAGCTGTTTTTT. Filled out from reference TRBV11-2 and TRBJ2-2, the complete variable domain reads EAGVAQSPRYKIIEKRQSVAFWCNPISGHATLYWYQQILGQGPKLLIQFQNNGVVDDSQLPKDRFSAERLKGVDSTLKIQPAKLEDSAVYLCASSYPRGKGELFFGEGSRLTVL.

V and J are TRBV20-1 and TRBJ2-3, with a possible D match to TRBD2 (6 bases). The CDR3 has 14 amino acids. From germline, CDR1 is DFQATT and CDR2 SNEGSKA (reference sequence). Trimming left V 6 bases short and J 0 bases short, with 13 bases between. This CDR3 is CSAQAGSSTDTQYF. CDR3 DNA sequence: TGCAGTGCGCAAGCGGGTTCTAGCACAGATACGCAGTATTTT.

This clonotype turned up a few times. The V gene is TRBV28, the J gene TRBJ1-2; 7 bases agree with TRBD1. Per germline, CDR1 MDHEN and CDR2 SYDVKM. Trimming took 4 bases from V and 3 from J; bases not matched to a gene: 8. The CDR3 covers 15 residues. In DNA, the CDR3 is TGTGCCAGCAGTTCCCCCTACGGGACAGACTATGGCTACACCTTC. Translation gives CASSSPYGTDYGYTF.